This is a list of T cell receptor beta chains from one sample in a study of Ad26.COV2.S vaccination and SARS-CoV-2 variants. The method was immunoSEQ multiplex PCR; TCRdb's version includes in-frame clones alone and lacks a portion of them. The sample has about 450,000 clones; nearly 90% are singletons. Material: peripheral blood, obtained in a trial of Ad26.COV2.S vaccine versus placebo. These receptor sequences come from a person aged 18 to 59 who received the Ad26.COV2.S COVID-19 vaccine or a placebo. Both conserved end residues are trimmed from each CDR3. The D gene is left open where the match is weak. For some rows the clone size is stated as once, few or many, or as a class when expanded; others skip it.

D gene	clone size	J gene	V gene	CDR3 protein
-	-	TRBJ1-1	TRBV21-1	ASSKQGAGEPNTEAF
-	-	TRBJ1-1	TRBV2	ASSEDSNTEAF
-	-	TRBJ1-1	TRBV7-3	ASSDRTRNTEAF
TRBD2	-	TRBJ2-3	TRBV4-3	ASSQTPGTSGNGTDTQY
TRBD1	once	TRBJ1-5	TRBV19	ASSMKTGVDQPQH
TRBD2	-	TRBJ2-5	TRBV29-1	SVAGVRAGENQETQY
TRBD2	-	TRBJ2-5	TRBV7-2	ASSPRGGVGKGAWGTQY
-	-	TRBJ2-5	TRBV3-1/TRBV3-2	ASYPGKGRSETQY
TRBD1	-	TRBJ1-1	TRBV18	ASSPDQGDTEAF
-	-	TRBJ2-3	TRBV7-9	ASSGRTGHTQY
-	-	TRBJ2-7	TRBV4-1	ASSQRIGSLEGEQY
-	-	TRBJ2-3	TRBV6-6	ASSYRLRYTDTQY
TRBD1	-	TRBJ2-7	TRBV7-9	ASWTGNGPPYEQY
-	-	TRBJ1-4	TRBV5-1	ASSLKQLNEKLF
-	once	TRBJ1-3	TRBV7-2	ASSPSRSGNTIY
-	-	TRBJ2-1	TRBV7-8	ASSPITGSYNEQF
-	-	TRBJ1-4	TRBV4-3	ASSQDRGYDEKLF
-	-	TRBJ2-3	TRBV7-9	ASSLRGISTDTQY
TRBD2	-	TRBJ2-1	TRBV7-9	ASSQKQGLGINEQF
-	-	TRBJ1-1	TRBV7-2	ASSLNPGTEAF
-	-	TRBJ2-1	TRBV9	ASSVRFSSYNEQF
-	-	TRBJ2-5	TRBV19	ASSQKTQAGWYQETQY
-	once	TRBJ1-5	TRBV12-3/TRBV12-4	ASSLESGPQH
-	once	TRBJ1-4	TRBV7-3	ASSLTGLSSVKLF
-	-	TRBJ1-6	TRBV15	ATSRDFRDFYNSPLH
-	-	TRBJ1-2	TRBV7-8	ASSPGGRVGYGYT
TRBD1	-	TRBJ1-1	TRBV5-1	ASSLTPGTGGTEAF
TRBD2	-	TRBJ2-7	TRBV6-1	ASRSPRAGELEQY
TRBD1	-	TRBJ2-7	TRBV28	ASSYTVGQGSYEQY
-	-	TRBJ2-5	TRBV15	ATSIRDFQETQY
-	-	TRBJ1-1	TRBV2	ASSRLRVNTEAF
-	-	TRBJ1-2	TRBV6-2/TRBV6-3	ASSYHRMGGYT
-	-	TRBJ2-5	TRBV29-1	SVVDGETQY
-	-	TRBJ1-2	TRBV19	ASKEGGYGYT
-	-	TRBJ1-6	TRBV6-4	ASRRRRTPLQLSLGSPLH
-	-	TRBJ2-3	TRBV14	ASSQVGPRDTQY
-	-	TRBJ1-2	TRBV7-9	ASSLAGDRRRT